These 4 T cell receptor beta chains were sequenced from one sample in a study of T cells in Graves' hyperthyroidism and ophthalmopathy. The source material, RNA transcripts, was used to amplify TCR beta CDR3 regions. The TCR CDR3 was amplified in a first-round RT-PCR using the HTBI primer set. TCRdb passed the multiplex PCR reads through MiXCR, listing each CDR3 protein once. The table includes 500,000 to 800,000 distinct CDR3 sequences, around 15% detected once. The sample comprised blood. The receptors were gathered from a woman between 45 and 60 years old with Graves' ophthalmopathy.

This clonotype was detected only a few times. This sequence joins TRBV9 and TRBJ2-1; 13 bases line up with TRBD2. The CDR3 sequence is 20 residues long. Losses at the gene ends were 3 bases for V and 0 bases for J; bases not matched to a gene: 12. Germline-derived CDR1 and CDR2 are SGDLS and YYNGEE. The CDR3: CASSGTGLAGPRSSYNEQFF. For the CDR3, the DNA is TGTGCCAGCAGCGGAACGGGACTAGCGGGACCTCGGAGCTCCTACAATGAGCAGTTCTTC.

In this sample, this clonotype turned up a few times. This rearrangement joins TRBV5-1 to TRBJ2-7, with D possibly TRBD2 on 7 matching bases. CDR1 SGHRS and CDR2 YFSETQ come from the germline V gene. There are 18 residues in the CDR3. V lost 0 bases and J 3 bases, leaving 22 bases between the germline ends. The CDR3 DNA follows: TGCGCCAGCAGCTTGGCCCCCACGGGGGCGGGAGACCTCTACGAGCAGTACTTC. Its protein is CASSLAPTGAGDLYEQYF. Full variable domain (outside the CDR3, taken from reference TRBV5-1 and TRBJ2-7): KAGVTQTPRYLIKTRGQQVTLSCSPISGHRSVSWYQQTPGQGLQFLFEYFSETQRNKGNFPGRFSGRQFSNSRSEMNVSTLELGDSALYLCASSLAPTGAGDLYEQYFGPGTRLTVT.

This clonotype was detected ten times or more. This chain links TRBV6-1 with TRBJ2-3, with D possibly being TRBD2 (6 bases). This CDR3 has 14 amino acids. Germline-derived CDR1 and CDR2 are MNHNS and SASEGT. V was clipped by 5 bases and J by 2 bases, with 11 bases between them. The CDR3 region is CASSYSGYTDTQYF. CDR3 nucleotide sequence: TGTGCCAGCAGTTATAGCGGTTACACAGATACGCAGTATTTT.

Ten or more counts support this clonotype. V and J are TRBV3-1 and TRBJ2-5, with 8 bases identical to TRBD2. The trim removed 2 bases at V and 13 bases at J, leaving 6 bases unmatched. CDR3 length: 12 amino acids. Germline V gene data show CDR1 as LGHDT and CDR2 as YNNKEL (reference sequence). Here the CDR3 reads CASSQRRTSLYF. Here the CDR3 DNA reads TGTGCCAGCAGCCAAAGACGGACTAGCCTGTACTTC.